This is a list of T cell receptor beta chains from one sample in a study of Ad26.COV2.S vaccination and SARS-CoV-2 variants. The method was immunoSEQ multiplex PCR; TCRdb's version includes in-frame clones alone and lacks a portion of them. The data show some 350,000 clones, about 90% seen once. Source: peripheral blood, taken after recovery from COVID-19. These receptors all stem from a human donor who had recovered from COVID-19. Each CDR3 is given with its conserved first and last residue. Each record gives: V gene, J gene, D gene, clone size, CDR3 protein, CDR3 DNA. D genes are given only for firm matches. Clone size is not always given. Where it is, it says once, few, many or a class for expanded clones.

V: TRBV4-3; J: TRBJ2-1; D: -; size: -; CDR3: CASSQERYNEQFF; DNA: TGCGCCAGCAGCCAAGAGAGGTACAATGAGCAGTTCTTC
V: TRBV18; J: TRBJ2-1; D: TRBD2; size: -; CDR3: CASSLGTSGGSEQFF; DNA: TGTGCCAGCTCACTCGGGACTAGCGGGGGCAGTGAGCAGTTCTTC
V: TRBV7-2; J: TRBJ1-1; D: TRBD1; size: -; CDR3: CASSLGGWGQGDTEAFF; DNA: TGTGCCAGCAGCTTAGGAGGCTGGGGACAGGGTGACACTGAAGCTTTCTTT
V: TRBV7-9; J: TRBJ1-2; D: -; size: -; CDR3: CASSLDRQGYGYTF; DNA: TGTGCCAGCAGCTTAGACAGGCAGGGCTATGGCTACACCTTC
V: TRBV25-1; J: TRBJ1-2; D: -; size: -; CDR3: CASSESLAYGYTF; DNA: TGTGCCAGCAGTGAATCACTAGCCTATGGCTACACCTTC
V: TRBV5-6; J: TRBJ1-2; D: TRBD1; size: -; CDR3: CASSSYRGLSGYTF; DNA: TGTGCCAGCAGCTCGTACAGGGGGCTCAGCGGCTACACCTTC
V: TRBV27; J: TRBJ1-1; D: -; size: -; CDR3: CASSFGARTEAFF; DNA: TGTGCCAGCAGTTTTGGGGCTCGGACTGAAGCTTTCTTT
V: TRBV7-2; J: TRBJ1-6; D: -; size: few; CDR3: CASSPGVRGDSPLHF; DNA: TGTGCCAGCAGCCCGGGGGTGAGGGGAGATTCACCCCTCCACTTT
V: TRBV6-5; J: TRBJ1-1; D: -; size: -; CDR3: CASSYSIDRNTEAFF; DNA: TGTGCCAGCAGTTACTCGATCGACAGGAACACTGAAGCTTTCTTT
V: TRBV7-3; J: TRBJ2-3; D: TRBD2; size: -; CDR3: CASSLALAGDTDTQYF; DNA: TGTGCCAGCAGCTTGGCTCTGGCGGGGGACACAGATACGCAGTATTTT
V: TRBV5-4; J: TRBJ2-2; D: TRBD2; size: -; CDR3: CASSFSSGGTGELFF; DNA: TGTGCCAGCAGCTTTTCTAGCGGGGGCACCGGGGAGCTGTTTTTT
V: TRBV19; J: TRBJ1-1; D: -; size: -; CDR3: CASSRKRNTEAFF; DNA: TGTGCCAGTAGTAGGAAGAGGAACACTGAAGCTTTCTTT
V: TRBV27; J: TRBJ2-5; D: -; size: -; CDR3: CASSLGRLETQYF; DNA: TGTGCCAGCAGTTTGGGCAGGTTGGAGACCCAGTACTTC
V: TRBV10-2; J: TRBJ2-1; D: TRBD2; size: -; CDR3: CASSDLTSGFYNEQFF; DNA: TGCGCCAGCAGTGACCTGACTAGCGGATTCTACAATGAGCAGTTCTTC
V: TRBV19; J: TRBJ1-2; D: -; size: -; CDR3: CASSDGHYGYTF; DNA: TGTGCCAGTTCGGACGGCCACTATGGCTACACCTTC
V: TRBV11-2; J: TRBJ2-7; D: -; size: -; CDR3: CASSLRGRDAFYEQYF; DNA: TGTGCCAGCAGCTTAAGGGGCCGGGACGCTTTCTACGAGCAGTACTTC
V: TRBV21-1; J: TRBJ1-2; D: -; size: -; CDR3: CASSNLKRASPNYGYTF; DNA: TGTGCCAGCAGCAACCTCAAGCGGGCCAGCCCTAACTATGGCTACACCTTC
V: TRBV9; J: TRBJ2-7; D: -; size: -; CDR3: CASSDSGNPSGEQYF; DNA: TGTGCCAGCAGCGACTCAGGGAATCCATCGGGCGAGCAGTACTTC
V: TRBV25-1; J: TRBJ2-1; D: -; size: -; CDR3: CASSEWNEQFF; DNA: TGTGCCAGCAGTGAGTGGAATGAGCAGTTCTTC
V: TRBV5-6; J: TRBJ1-6; D: TRBD1; size: -; CDR3: CASSSGTGSNSPLHF; DNA: TGTGCCAGCAGTTCCGGGACAGGGTCCAATTCACCCCTCCACTTT
V: TRBV12-3/TRBV12-4; J: TRBJ2-1; D: -; size: -; CDR3: CASSLGGAGEQFF; DNA: TGTGCCAGCAGTTTGGGCGGGGCTGGTGAGCAGTTCTTC
V: TRBV19; J: TRBJ1-2; D: -; size: -; CDR3: CASRGGGSSNYGYTF; DNA: TGTGCCAGTAGGGGTGGGGGCTCATCTAACTATGGCTACACCTTC
V: TRBV19; J: TRBJ1-3; D: -; size: -; CDR3: CAAGPGNTIYF; DNA: TGTGCAGCTGGACCGGGAAACACCATATATTTT